This T cell receptor beta chain was identified during a study of T cells expressing NK-cell markers. The length of the CDR3 is 16 residues. For each CDR3 protein, TCRdb gives one entry from its re-call of the 5' RACE reads, without DNA. This listing includes 200,000 to 300,000 distinct CDR3 sequences. The sequencing input was blood T cells: a sorted CD56 or NKG2C T cell subset, CD4+ or CD8+ T cells, or bulk PBMC T cells (not recorded which). The receptor's source is a man in his late teens or twenties in good health. V usage is TRBV12-3 or TRBV12-4 and J usage is TRBJ1-3. Here the CDR3 reads CASSSAGVGSGNTIYF.